Shown below are 21 T cell receptor beta chains from a single sample sequenced in a study of human T cells and chemical hapten exposure. TCRdb redid the calling of the RACE reads with MiXCR, one entry per CDR3 protein. Among 65,000 to 95,000 distinct CDR3 sequences listed, 8.6% were seen once. Time point specified: healthy volunteer bleed at 6 weeks. Researchers extracted total RNA from unfractionated whole blood. Specimen: whole blood. Receptor source: a female donor in good health. Some clones in this sample may be carry-over from other donors' samples.

The V gene is TRBV20-1, the J gene TRBJ1-3; 7 bases are shared with TRBD1. Germline CDR1 reads DFQATT; CDR2 reads SNEGSKA (reference sequence). This CDR3 is built from 15 residues. Losses at the gene ends were 5 bases for V and 0 bases for J; bases not matched to a gene: 7. CDR3 nucleotides: TGCAGTGCTGCCGACAGGGCCACCTCTGGAAACACCATATATTTT. Translation gives CSAADRATSGNTIYF.

This chain connects TRBV10-3 to TRBJ2-7; 14 bases are shared with TRBD2. V shed 6 bases, J shed 4 bases, and the junction held 2 bases outside the gene matches. This CDR3 is 14 amino acids long. The germline gives CDR1 ENHRY, CDR2 SYGVKD. In nucleotides, the CDR3 is TGTGCCATCAGCAGGACTAGCGGGGGGTACGAGCAGTACTTC. This codes for CAISRTSGGYEQYF.

The chain employs TRBV3-1 and TRBJ1-1, with 7 bases lining up with TRBD1. The CDR3 runs 14 residues. J lost 1 base, V lost 1 base, and 0 bases had no gene match. Germline CDR1 is LGHDT and CDR2 is YNNKEL (reference sequence). CDR3 in amino acids: CASSQGQGNTEAFF. The CDR3 nucleotides read TGTGCCAGCAGCCAAGGACAGGGGAACACTGAAGCTTTCTTT.

This clonotype came up many times. The rearrangement uses TRBV6-2 or TRBV6-3 and TRBJ1-1; the match to TRBD1 covers 10 bases. V shed 7 bases and J 7 bases; nucleotides not matched to a gene: 9. This CDR3 spans 14 amino acids. Germline CDR1 reads MNHEY; CDR2 reads SVGEGT. DNA for the CDR3: TGTGCCAGCATTACCAGGACAGGGGGTCGTGAAGCTTTCTTT. The encoded protein is CASITRTGGREAFF.

This chain links TRBV9 with TRBJ2-1; TRBD2 aligns across 8 bases. The CDR3 length is 15 residues. V lost 1 base, J lost 4 bases, and 4 bases stayed unmatched. CDR1 is SGDLS, CDR2 YYNGEE, per germline. The CDR3, as DNA: TGTGCCAGCAGCGTACTGAGCGGGGGATACAATGAGCAGTTCTTC. Translation gives CASSVLSGGYNEQFF.

This clonotype was seen repeatedly, ten times or more. The V gene is TRBV4-2, the J gene TRBJ1-2; possible D gene TRBD1, 5 bases. The CDR3 has 17 amino acids. V gave up 4 bases and J gave up 3 bases, with 21 bases separating them. CDR1 is LGHNA and CDR2 is YNFKEQ in the germline V gene. CDR3 in DNA: TGTGCCAGCAGCCGAGAGAGAAGGAGAGGGGTCGACTATGGCTACACCTTC. This sequence encodes CASSRERRRGVDYGYTF.

The rearrangement links TRBV27 to TRBJ2-1; 9 bases fit TRBD2. Per germline, CDR1 MNHEY and CDR2 SMNVEV (reference sequence). The CDR3 totals 15 residues. After removal of 6 bases from V and 5 bases from J, the junction contained 8 bases not matched to a gene. This CDR3 is CASSPRSGGHNEQFF. In DNA form, the CDR3 reads TGTGCCAGCAGCCCTCGGAGCGGGGGGCACAATGAGCAGTTCTTC.

This clonotype was counted ten times or more. The rearrangement uses TRBV9 and TRBJ1-1; no clear D. The CDR3 spans 15 residues. The V end lost 4 bases, the J end lost 1 base, and 14 bases lay between the germline ends. Germline V gives CDR1 SGDLS, CDR2 YYNGEE. CDR3 sequence (DNA): TGTGCCAGCAGCCAGACAACGAGTGGGAACACTGAAGCTTTCTTT. It translates to CASSQTTSGNTEAFF.

This clonotype has a handful of counts. V is TRBV3-1 and J is TRBJ1-1; possibly TRBD1 for D (5 bases). CDR3 length: 12 amino acids. V lost 6 bases and J 11 bases, leaving 16 bases between the germline ends. Per the germline V gene, CDR1 is LGHDT and CDR2 is YNNKEL (reference sequence). In DNA, the CDR3 is TGTGCCAGCAGTCCGCGGTGGGGGACGGCTTTCTTT. Translation: CASSPRWGTAFF.

Only a few counts were recorded for this clonotype. The chain carries TRBV2 and TRBJ2-7, with unresolved D. With 2 bases removed from V and 0 bases from J, the gap between germline ends came to 14 bases. Germline values: CDR1 SNHLY, CDR2 FYNNEI. The CDR3 sequence is 16 residues long. CDR3 in amino acids: CASSETRAWSSYEQYF. DNA of the CDR3: TGTGCCAGCAGTGAAACCCGGGCCTGGAGCTCCTACGAGCAGTACTTC.

CDR3 protein: CASSLGWKQADYGYTF. The CDR3 DNA reads as TGTGCCAGCAGCTTAGGTTGGAAACAGGCGGACTATGGCTACACCTTC. The V and J genes are TRBV7-9 and TRBJ1-2, with D possibly matching TRBD1 (5 bases). The CDR3 has 16 residues. V was shortened by 1 base and J by 3 bases, with 15 bases between the two germline ends. The germline gives CDR1 SEHNR, CDR2 FQNEAQ (reference sequence).

The table lists this clonotype with many counts. The chain combines TRBV29-1 with TRBJ1-4, with D possibly TRBD1 on 5 matching bases. V was shortened by 4 bases and J by 2 bases, with 5 bases between the two germline ends. This CDR3 spans 12 amino acids. CDR1 is SQVTM and CDR2 is ANQGSEA in the germline V gene. CDR3 residues: CSVGDTNEKLFF. The CDR3 nucleotides are TGCAGCGTTGGGGACACTAATGAAAAACTGTTTTTT.

This clonotype was counted a few times. The chain is built from TRBV27 and TRBJ2-5, with 16 bases that match TRBD2. The CDR3 covers 14 residues. V was pared by 6 bases and J by 10 bases, with 5 bases of the junction left unmatched. Looked up from germline, CDR1 is MNHEY and CDR2 is SMNVEV (reference sequence). CDR3 in DNA: TGTGCCAGCAGAATGGGACTAGCGGGGGGGGGCCAGTACTTC. It is translated as CASRMGLAGGGQYF.

In its sample, this clonotype ranks as medium-sized. The V gene is TRBV6-4, the J gene TRBJ2-3; D gene ambiguous. V lost 3 bases and J 0 bases, leaving 7 bases between the germline ends. CDR3 length equals 14 residues. Germline lookup yields CDR1 MRHNA and CDR2 SNTAGT. The CDR3 DNA reads TGTGCCAGCAGTGAGAAGGGAAGCACAGATACGCAGTATTTT. Amino acids: CASSEKGSTDTQYF.

This clonotype was observed at least ten times. The gene calls are TRBV2 and TRBJ1-5, with D uncertain. Trimming removed 1 base from V and 7 bases from J, with 8 bases in between. The germline gives CDR1 SNHLY, CDR2 FYNNEI. The CDR3 consists of 13 residues. The CDR3 DNA follows: TGTGCCAGCAGTGAAGTACAACCCCAGCCCCAGCATTTT. Its protein is CASSEVQPQPQHF. The full variable domain, its missing parts supplied by reference TRBV2 and TRBJ1-5, is EPEVTQTPSHQVTQMGQEVILRCVPISNHLYFYWYRQILGQKVEFLVSFYNNEISEKSEIFDDQFSVERPDGSNFTLKIRSTKLEDSAMYFCASSEVQPQPQHFGDGTRLSIL.

The table lists this clonotype with a few counts. V is TRBV29-1 and J is TRBJ2-5, with TRBD2 matching over 10 bases. Trimming cost V 4 bases and J 5 bases; bases outside gene matches: 7. The CDR3 is made up of 14 amino acids. Germline lookup yields CDR1 SQVTM and CDR2 ANQGSEA. The CDR3 DNA is TGCAGCGTTGCTGCAGCGGGGGGGCCCGAGACCCAGTACTTC. This translates into CSVAAAGGPETQYF.

This clonotype was seen a few times. The gene calls are TRBV7-6 and TRBJ2-6; D is undetermined. CDR1 is SGHVS and CDR2 is FNYEAQ in the germline V gene. This CDR3 comprises 19 residues. V was shortened by 2 bases and J by 0 bases, with 17 bases between the two germline ends. This CDR3 reads CASSLQPDGPSSGANVLTF. The CDR3 DNA reads TGTGCCAGCAGCTTACAACCGGACGGACCAAGCTCTGGGGCCAACGTCCTGACTTTC.

This chain uses TRBV20-1 with TRBJ2-7; D remains unclear. V lost 3 bases and J 6 bases, leaving 21 bases between the germline ends. This CDR3 is built from 15 residues. The germline V gene has CDR1 DFQATT and CDR2 SNEGSKA (reference sequence). For the CDR3, the DNA is TGCAGTGCTAGCGACTTGAGGATGCTCAGTGGCGAGCAGTACTTC. It specifies CSASDLRMLSGEQYF.

The rearrangement uses TRBV20-1 and TRBJ2-2; no clear D gene. V was clipped by 0 bases and J by 0 bases, with 11 bases between them. This CDR3 region has 16 residues. Germline V gene sequence: CDR1 DFQATT, CDR2 SNEGSKA (reference sequence). CDR3: CSARDIRVSNTGELFF. The CDR3 bases are TGCAGTGCTAGAGATATAAGGGTCTCGAACACCGGGGAGCTGTTTTTT.

This clonotype was observed a few times. The chain links TRBV7-2 to TRBJ2-3, with 8 bases lining up with TRBD1. Germline V gene data show CDR1 as SGHTA and CDR2 as FQGNSA. The trim removed 6 bases at V and 1 base at J, leaving 3 bases unmatched. The CDR3 has 14 amino acids. The chain's CDR3 is CASRKTGGTDTQYF. DNA of the CDR3: TGTGCCAGCAGGAAGACAGGGGGCACAGATACGCAGTATTTT.

This clonotype appeared a few times. V is TRBV11-1 and J is TRBJ1-4; 7 bases line up with TRBD1. Germline CDR1 is SGHAT and CDR2 is FQDESV (reference sequence). The CDR3 is 14 amino acids. V lost 2 bases to trimming and J lost 8 bases; unmatched junction nucleotides: 5. CDR3 residues: CASSLRQGREKLFF. The CDR3 nucleotides are TGTGCCAGCAGCTTACGACAGGGCCGGGAAAAACTGTTTTTT.